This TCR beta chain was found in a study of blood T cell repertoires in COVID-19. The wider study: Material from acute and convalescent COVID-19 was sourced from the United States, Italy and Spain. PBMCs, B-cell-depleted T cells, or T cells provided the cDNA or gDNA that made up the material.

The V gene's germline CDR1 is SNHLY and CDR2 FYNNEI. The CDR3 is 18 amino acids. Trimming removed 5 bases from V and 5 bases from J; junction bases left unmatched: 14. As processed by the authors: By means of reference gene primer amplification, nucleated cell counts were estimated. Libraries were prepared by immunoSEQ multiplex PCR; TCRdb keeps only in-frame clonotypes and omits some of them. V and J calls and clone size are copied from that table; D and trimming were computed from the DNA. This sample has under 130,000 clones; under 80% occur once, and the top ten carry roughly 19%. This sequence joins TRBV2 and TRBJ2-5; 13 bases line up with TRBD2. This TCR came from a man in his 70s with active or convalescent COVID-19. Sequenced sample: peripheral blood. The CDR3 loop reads CASSYPHTSGGGLETQYF. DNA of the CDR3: TGTGCCAGCAGTTACCCACATACTAGCGGGGGGGGTCTGGAGACCCAGTACTTC. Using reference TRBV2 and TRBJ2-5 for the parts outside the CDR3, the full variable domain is EPEVTQTPSHQVTQMGQEVILRCVPISNHLYFYWYRQILGQKVEFLVSFYNNEISEKSEIFDDQFSVERPDGSNFTLKIRSTKLEDSAMYFCASSYPHTSGGGLETQYFGPGTRLLVL.